These T cell receptor beta chains were read from a single sample in a study of blood T cell repertoires in COVID-19. TCRdb's table, derived via immunoSEQ multiplex PCR, lists solely in-frame clones and lacks some. Of about 250,000 clones listed, almost 85% are singletons. Sequencing input: peripheral blood. Receptors were obtained from a man aged 45-60 years with acute or convalescent COVID-19. Each CDR3 is given with its conserved first and last residue. Fields, in order: CDR3 protein, V gene, J gene.

CDR3 protein: CASSLPSSGNTIYF
V gene: TRBV28
J gene: TRBJ1-3

CDR3 protein: CASSYSADSGNTIYF
V gene: TRBV6-2/TRBV6-3
J gene: TRBJ1-3

CDR3 protein: CAISLGGDTTDHEQYF
V gene: TRBV10-3
J gene: TRBJ2-7

CDR3 protein: CASSSGTGPGNTIYF
V gene: TRBV6-6
J gene: TRBJ1-3

CDR3 protein: CASSLGGRGLLDEQFF
V gene: TRBV11-3
J gene: TRBJ2-1

CDR3 protein: CASSSIPGLATYEQYF
V gene: TRBV11-2
J gene: TRBJ2-7

CDR3 protein: CASSLVGVPNYGYTF
V gene: TRBV7-9
J gene: TRBJ1-2

CDR3 protein: CASVIYQGSEDGYTF
V gene: TRBV6-5
J gene: TRBJ1-2

CDR3 protein: CASHPGNGLKGTEAFF
V gene: TRBV12-5
J gene: TRBJ1-1

CDR3 protein: CASSLGGTSGRVEQYF
V gene: TRBV13
J gene: TRBJ2-7

CDR3 protein: CASSDSGTDSYEQYF
V gene: TRBV6-6
J gene: TRBJ2-7

CDR3 protein: CASSSRSGNYGYTF
V gene: TRBV19
J gene: TRBJ1-2

CDR3 protein: CASSLALTGMFF
V gene: TRBV12-3/TRBV12-4
J gene: TRBJ1-4

CDR3 protein: CASSSAGGASYGYTF
V gene: TRBV28
J gene: TRBJ1-2

CDR3 protein: CASSPARGSSWAEAFF
V gene: TRBV9
J gene: TRBJ1-1

CDR3 protein: CASNREERGTEAFF
V gene: TRBV6-5
J gene: TRBJ1-1

CDR3 protein: CASSWGSEQTYEQYF
V gene: TRBV5-1
J gene: TRBJ2-7

CDR3 protein: CASSNNGQEAYEQYF
V gene: TRBV6-5
J gene: TRBJ2-7

CDR3 protein: CASSPRGLGAVYSNQPQHF
V gene: TRBV23-1
J gene: TRBJ1-5

CDR3 protein: CASSEYHGGGGTEAFF
V gene: TRBV25-1
J gene: TRBJ1-1

CDR3 protein: CASSAGQGRYEQYF
V gene: TRBV9
J gene: TRBJ2-7

CDR3 protein: CASSFWAQGEETQYF
V gene: TRBV11-3
J gene: TRBJ2-5

CDR3 protein: CASVGDSTYEQYF
V gene: TRBV11-2
J gene: TRBJ2-7

CDR3 protein: CASSPPTSGGLNEQFF
V gene: TRBV4-2
J gene: TRBJ2-1

CDR3 protein: CASSLRDRGRGTEAFF
V gene: TRBV5-4
J gene: TRBJ1-1

CDR3 protein: CAISESSGAYNEQFF
V gene: TRBV10-3
J gene: TRBJ2-1

CDR3 protein: CASSYGPGQGPREQFF
V gene: TRBV6-5
J gene: TRBJ2-1

CDR3 protein: CASSLDPDRGFEQYF
V gene: TRBV11-3
J gene: TRBJ2-7

CDR3 protein: CASSQDSGITHNEQFF
V gene: TRBV3-1/TRBV3-2
J gene: TRBJ2-1

CDR3 protein: CASRTVDYSYEQYF
V gene: TRBV28
J gene: TRBJ2-7

CDR3 protein: CASSQDRDRSLAKNIQYF
V gene: TRBV3-1/TRBV3-2
J gene: TRBJ2-4

CDR3 protein: CASNTGGRGYTF
V gene: TRBV21-1
J gene: TRBJ1-2

CDR3 protein: CASSLRGGNNQPQHF
V gene: TRBV7-8
J gene: TRBJ1-5

CDR3 protein: CASMGWQGVEKLFF
V gene: TRBV6-5
J gene: TRBJ1-4

CDR3 protein: CASRRTSGRALETQYF
V gene: TRBV28
J gene: TRBJ2-5

CDR3 protein: CASSLSRSFYDYTF
V gene: TRBV7-8
J gene: TRBJ1-2

CDR3 protein: CASSLGQGRGYGYTF
V gene: TRBV5-1
J gene: TRBJ1-2

CDR3 protein: CSVEGEQGRTYEQYF
V gene: TRBV29-1
J gene: TRBJ2-7

CDR3 protein: CASSFSHSNQPQHF
V gene: TRBV27
J gene: TRBJ1-5

CDR3 protein: CASSFGTRTGRGYGYTF
V gene: TRBV5-1
J gene: TRBJ1-2

CDR3 protein: CASSLVLAGAFDTQYF
V gene: TRBV5-5
J gene: TRBJ2-3

CDR3 protein: CASSLGRVHEQYF
V gene: TRBV12-3/TRBV12-4
J gene: TRBJ2-7

CDR3 protein: CASSMGQLEAFF
V gene: TRBV13
J gene: TRBJ1-1

CDR3 protein: CASSPAGISNTEAFF
V gene: TRBV5-1
J gene: TRBJ1-1

CDR3 protein: CASSYGPTEAFF
V gene: TRBV6-6
J gene: TRBJ1-1

CDR3 protein: CASSITGDTEAFF
V gene: TRBV19
J gene: TRBJ1-1

CDR3 protein: CASSHRGGATDTQYF
V gene: TRBV13
J gene: TRBJ2-3

CDR3 protein: CASSLGLAGGNTGELFF
V gene: TRBV7-9
J gene: TRBJ2-2

CDR3 protein: CASSFKRGSPYEQYF
V gene: TRBV27
J gene: TRBJ2-7

CDR3 protein: CASSYSGASGANVLTF
V gene: TRBV6-5
J gene: TRBJ2-6

CDR3 protein: CASRRGLTYNEQFF
V gene: TRBV6-6
J gene: TRBJ2-1

CDR3 protein: CASSLLAGADTQYF
V gene: TRBV5-5
J gene: TRBJ2-3

CDR3 protein: CASSSQGFEKRAKNIQYF
V gene: TRBV5-1
J gene: TRBJ2-4